Below are 7 T cell receptor beta chains sequenced from a single sample in a study of blood T cell repertoires in COVID-19. TCRdb's table, derived via immunoSEQ multiplex PCR, lists solely in-frame clones and lacks some. The sample consists of about 160,000 clones, about four fifths of them appearing once. The sequenced sample was peripheral blood. The receptors were sampled from a woman aged 55 to 70 with COVID-19, enrolled during active disease.

The rearrangement links TRBV18 to TRBJ2-7; a possible D gene is TRBD1 (6 bases). The germline V gene encodes CDR1 KGHSH and CDR2 LQKENI. Trimming shortened V by 3 bases and J by 0 bases, and 12 bases separated the two germline ends. The CDR3 extends over 15 amino acids. The chain's CDR3 is CASSPTGLRSYEQYF. The DNA for the CDR3 is TGTGCCAGCTCACCGACAGGTCTTCGCTCCTACGAGCAGTACTTC. Together with reference TRBV18 and TRBJ2-7, the CDR3 gives the full variable domain: NAGVMQNPRHLVRRRGQEARLRCSPMKGHSHVYWYRQLPEEGLKFMVYLQKENIIDESGMPKERFSAEFPKEGPSILRIQQVVRGDSAAYFCASSPTGLRSYEQYFGPGTRLTVT.

This clone was observed a handful of times. The V gene is TRBV29-1, the J gene TRBJ2-1; D might be TRBD1 or TRBD2, each matching 6 bases. CDR1 and CDR2 (germline): SQVTM, ANQGSEA. The ends were cut back, 7 bases at V and 4 bases at J, with 11 bases in the middle. The CDR3 is 12 residues long. In DNA, the CDR3 is TGCAGCGCGACAGGAGGGTACAATGAGCAGTTCTTC. Encoded protein: CSATGGYNEQFF.

A few counts support this clone. J is TRBJ1-5 and V is TRBV19; 9 positions agree with TRBD1. Germline values: CDR1 LNHDA, CDR2 SQIVND (reference sequence). Trimming removed 4 bases from V and 1 base from J; junction bases left unmatched: 2. The CDR3 extends over 15 amino acids. For the CDR3, the DNA is TGTGCCAGTAGTAGGACAGGGGTAAGCAATCAGCCCCAGCATTTT. Translation: CASSRTGVSNQPQHF. Full variable domain (missing parts from reference TRBV19 and TRBJ1-5): DGGITQSPKYLFRKEGQNVTLSCEQNLNHDAMYWYRQDPGQGLRLIYYSQIVNDFQKGDIAEGYSVSREKKESFPLTVTSAQKNPTAFYLCASSRTGVSNQPQHFGDGTRLSIL.

This chain uses TRBV4-2 with TRBJ2-6, with a tentative D call TRBD1 (5 bases). V lost 1 base and J lost 4, with 8 bases in between. CDR1 is LGHNA and CDR2 is YNFKEQ in the germline V gene. This CDR3 comprises 15 residues. The CDR3 DNA sequence: TGTGCCAGCAGCCAAGTGACAGCCGGGGCCAACGTCCTGACTTTC. Protein: CASSQVTAGANVLTF.

J is TRBJ1-6 and V is TRBV3-1 (or the pseudogene TRBV3-2), with TRBD1 identical over 7 bases. The germline V gene encodes CDR1 LGHDT and CDR2 YNNKEL (reference sequence). V lost 1 base and J lost 8; bases outside the gene matches: 2. The CDR3 totals 14 residues. For the CDR3, the DNA is TGTGCCAGCAGCCAAGGACAGGGTTATTCACCCCTCCACTTT. Protein: CASSQGQGYSPLHF.

The J gene is TRBJ1-4, the V gene TRBV19; D unclear. Between the trimmed V and J ends, which lost 3 bases and 0 bases, there was a span of 5 bases. The germline CDR1 and CDR2 sequences are LNHDA and SQIVND (reference sequence). This CDR3 comprises 14 residues. This CDR3 reads CASSITATNEKLFF. The CDR3, as DNA: TGTGCCAGTAGTATCACAGCAACTAATGAAAAACTGTTTTTT.

The rearrangement joins TRBV29-1 to TRBJ1-2, with 7 bases aligning to TRBD1. Germline V gene lookup returns CDR1 SQVTM and CDR2 ANQGSEA. With 8 bases clipped from V and 4 bases from J, the junction kept 10 bases outside the gene matches. The CDR3 totals 13 residues. The DNA for the CDR3 is TGCAGCCTATCAGGGGGGCCCGGCTATGGCTACACCTTC. It yields the protein CSLSGGPGYGYTF.